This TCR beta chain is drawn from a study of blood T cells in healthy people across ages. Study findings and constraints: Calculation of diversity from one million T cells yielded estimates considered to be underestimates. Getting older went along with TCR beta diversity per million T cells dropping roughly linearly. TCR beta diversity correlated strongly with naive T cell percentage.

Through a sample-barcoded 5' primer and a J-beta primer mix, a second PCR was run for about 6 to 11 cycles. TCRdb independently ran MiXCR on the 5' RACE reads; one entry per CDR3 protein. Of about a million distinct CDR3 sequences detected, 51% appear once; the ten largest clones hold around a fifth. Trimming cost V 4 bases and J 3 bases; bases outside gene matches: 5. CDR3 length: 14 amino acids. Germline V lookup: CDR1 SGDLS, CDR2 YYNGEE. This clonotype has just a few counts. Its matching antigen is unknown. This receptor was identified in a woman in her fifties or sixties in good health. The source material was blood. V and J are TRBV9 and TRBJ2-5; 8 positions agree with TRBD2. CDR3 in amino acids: CASSPGGGKETQYF. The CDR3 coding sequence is TGTGCCAGCAGCCCCGGGGGGGGGAAAGAGACCCAGTACTTC.